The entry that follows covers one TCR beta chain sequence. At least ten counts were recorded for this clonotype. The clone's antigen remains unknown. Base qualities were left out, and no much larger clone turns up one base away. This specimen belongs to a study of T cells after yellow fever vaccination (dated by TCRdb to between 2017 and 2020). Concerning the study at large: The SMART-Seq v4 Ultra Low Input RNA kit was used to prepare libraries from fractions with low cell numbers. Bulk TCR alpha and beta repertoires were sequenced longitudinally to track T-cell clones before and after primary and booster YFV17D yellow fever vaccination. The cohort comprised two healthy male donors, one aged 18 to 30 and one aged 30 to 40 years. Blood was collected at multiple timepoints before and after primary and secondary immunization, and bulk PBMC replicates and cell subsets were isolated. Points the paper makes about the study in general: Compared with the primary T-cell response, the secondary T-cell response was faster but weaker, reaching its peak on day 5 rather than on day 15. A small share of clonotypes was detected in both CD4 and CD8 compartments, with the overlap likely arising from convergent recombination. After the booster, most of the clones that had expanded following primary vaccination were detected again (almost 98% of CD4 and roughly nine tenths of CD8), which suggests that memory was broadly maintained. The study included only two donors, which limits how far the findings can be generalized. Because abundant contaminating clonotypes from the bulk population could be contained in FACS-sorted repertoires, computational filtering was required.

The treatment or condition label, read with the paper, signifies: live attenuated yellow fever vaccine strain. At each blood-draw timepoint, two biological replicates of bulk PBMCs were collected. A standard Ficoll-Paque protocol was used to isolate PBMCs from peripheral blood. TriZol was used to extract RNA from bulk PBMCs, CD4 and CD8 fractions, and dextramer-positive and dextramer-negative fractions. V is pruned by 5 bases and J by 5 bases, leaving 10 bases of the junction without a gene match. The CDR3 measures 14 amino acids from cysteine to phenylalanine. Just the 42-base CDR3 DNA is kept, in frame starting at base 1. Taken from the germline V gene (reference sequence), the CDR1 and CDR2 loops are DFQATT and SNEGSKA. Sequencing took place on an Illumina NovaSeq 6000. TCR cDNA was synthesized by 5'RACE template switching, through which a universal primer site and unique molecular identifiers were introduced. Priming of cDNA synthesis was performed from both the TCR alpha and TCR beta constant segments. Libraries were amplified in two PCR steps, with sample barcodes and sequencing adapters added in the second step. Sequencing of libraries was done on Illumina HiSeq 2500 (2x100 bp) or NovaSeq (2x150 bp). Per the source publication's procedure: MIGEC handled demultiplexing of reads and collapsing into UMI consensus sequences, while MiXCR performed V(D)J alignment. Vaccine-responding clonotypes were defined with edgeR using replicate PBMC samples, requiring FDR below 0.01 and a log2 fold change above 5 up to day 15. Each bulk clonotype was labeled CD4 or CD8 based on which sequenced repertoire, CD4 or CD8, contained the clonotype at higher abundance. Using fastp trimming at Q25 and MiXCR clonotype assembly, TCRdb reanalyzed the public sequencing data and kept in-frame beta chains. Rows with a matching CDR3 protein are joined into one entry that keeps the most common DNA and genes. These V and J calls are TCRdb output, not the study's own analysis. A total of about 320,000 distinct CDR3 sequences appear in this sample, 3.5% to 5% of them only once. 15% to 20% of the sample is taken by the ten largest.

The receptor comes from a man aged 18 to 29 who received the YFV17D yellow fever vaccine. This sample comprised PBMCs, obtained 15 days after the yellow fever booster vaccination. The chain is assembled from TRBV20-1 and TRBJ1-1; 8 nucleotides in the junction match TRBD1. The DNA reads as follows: TGCAGTGCTCTCCGGACAGGGTTCGGGACTGAAGCTTTCTTT. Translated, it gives CSALRTGFGTEAFF.